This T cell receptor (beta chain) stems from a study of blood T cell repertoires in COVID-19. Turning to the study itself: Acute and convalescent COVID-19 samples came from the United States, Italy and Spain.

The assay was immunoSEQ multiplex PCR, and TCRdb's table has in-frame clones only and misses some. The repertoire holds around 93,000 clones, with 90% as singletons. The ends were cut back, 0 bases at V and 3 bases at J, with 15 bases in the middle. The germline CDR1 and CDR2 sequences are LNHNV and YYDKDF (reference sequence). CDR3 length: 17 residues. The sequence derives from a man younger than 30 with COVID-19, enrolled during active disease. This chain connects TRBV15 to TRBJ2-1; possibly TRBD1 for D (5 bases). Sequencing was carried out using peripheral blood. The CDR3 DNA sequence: TGTGCCACCAGCAGAGATTATGGGCAGGGAAGCTACAATGAGCAGTTCTTC. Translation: CATSRDYGQGSYNEQFF.